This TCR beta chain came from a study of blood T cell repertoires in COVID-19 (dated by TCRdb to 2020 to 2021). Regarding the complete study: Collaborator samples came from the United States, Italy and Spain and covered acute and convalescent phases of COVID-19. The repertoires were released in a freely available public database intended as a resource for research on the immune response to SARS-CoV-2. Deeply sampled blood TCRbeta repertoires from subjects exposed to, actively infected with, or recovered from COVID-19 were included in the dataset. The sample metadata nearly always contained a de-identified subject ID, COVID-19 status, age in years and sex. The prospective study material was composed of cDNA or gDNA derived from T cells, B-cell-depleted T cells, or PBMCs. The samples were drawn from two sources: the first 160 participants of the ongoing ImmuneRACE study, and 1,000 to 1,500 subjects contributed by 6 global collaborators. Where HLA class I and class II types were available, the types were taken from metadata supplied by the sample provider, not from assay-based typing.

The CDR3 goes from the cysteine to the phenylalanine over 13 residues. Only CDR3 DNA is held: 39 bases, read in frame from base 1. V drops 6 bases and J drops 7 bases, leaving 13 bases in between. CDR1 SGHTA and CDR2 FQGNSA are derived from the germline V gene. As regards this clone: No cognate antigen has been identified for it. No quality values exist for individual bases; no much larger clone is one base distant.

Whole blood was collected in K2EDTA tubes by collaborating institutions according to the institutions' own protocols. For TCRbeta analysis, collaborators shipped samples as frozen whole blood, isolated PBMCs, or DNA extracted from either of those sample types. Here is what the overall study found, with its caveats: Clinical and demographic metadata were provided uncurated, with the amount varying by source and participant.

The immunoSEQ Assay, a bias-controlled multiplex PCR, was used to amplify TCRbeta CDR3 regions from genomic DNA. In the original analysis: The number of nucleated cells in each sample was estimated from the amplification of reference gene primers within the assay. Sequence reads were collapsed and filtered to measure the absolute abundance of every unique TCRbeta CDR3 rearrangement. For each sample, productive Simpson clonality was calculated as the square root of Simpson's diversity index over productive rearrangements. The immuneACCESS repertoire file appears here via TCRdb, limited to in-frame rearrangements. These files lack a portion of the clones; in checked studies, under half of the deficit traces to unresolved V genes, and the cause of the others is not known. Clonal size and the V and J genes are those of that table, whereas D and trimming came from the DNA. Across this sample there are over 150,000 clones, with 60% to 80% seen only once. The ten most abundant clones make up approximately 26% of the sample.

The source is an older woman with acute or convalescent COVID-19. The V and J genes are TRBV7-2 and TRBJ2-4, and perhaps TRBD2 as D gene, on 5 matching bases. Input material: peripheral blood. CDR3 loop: CASSQSRGNIQYF. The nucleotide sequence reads TGTGCCAGCAGTCAAAGTCGCGGGAACATTCAGTACTTC.